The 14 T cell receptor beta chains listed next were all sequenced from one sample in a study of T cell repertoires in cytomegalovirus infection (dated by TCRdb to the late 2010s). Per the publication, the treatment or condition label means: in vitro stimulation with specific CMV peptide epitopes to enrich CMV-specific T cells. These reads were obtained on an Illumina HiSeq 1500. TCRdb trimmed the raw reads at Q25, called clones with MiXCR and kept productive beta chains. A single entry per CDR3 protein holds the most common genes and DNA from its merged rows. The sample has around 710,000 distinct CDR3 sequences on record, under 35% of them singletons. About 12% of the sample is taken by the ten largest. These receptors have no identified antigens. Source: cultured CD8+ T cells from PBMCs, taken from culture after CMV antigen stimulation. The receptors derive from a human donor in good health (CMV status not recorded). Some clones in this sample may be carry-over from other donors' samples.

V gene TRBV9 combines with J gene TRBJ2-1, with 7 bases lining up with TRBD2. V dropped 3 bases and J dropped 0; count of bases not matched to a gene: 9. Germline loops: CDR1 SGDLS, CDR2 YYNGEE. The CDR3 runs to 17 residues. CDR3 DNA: TGTGCCAGCAGCGGGGCCAGCGGGGCCAGCTCCTACAATGAGCAGTTCTTC. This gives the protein CASSGASGASSYNEQFF.

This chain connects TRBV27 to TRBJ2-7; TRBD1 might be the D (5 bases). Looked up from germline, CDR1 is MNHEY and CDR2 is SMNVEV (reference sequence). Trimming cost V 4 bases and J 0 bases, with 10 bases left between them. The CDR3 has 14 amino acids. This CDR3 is CASSSQGTSYEQYF. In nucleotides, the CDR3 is TGTGCCAGCAGTTCCCAGGGAACCTCCTACGAGCAGTACTTC.

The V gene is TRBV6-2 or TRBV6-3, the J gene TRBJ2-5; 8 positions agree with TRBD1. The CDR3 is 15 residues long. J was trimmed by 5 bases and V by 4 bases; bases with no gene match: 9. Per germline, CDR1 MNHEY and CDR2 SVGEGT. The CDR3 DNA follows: TGTGCCAGCAGTTGGGCAACAGGGGGGAAGGAGACCCAGTACTTC. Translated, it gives CASSWATGGKETQYF.

The CDR3 protein is CASSSGAVAYEQYF. The CDR3 DNA reads as TGTGCCAGCAGCTCGGGGGCAGTGGCCTACGAGCAGTACTTC. This chain joins TRBV6-1 and TRBJ2-7; D may be TRBD1 or TRBD2 (6 bases each). This CDR3 has 14 amino acids. Germline CDR1 is MNHNS and CDR2 is SASEGT. Trimming stripped 6 bases from V and 2 bases from J, with 14 bases between.

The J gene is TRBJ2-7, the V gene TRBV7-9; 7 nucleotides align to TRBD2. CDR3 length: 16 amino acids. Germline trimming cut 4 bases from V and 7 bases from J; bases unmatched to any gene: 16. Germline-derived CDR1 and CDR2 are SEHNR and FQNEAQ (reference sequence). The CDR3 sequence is CASSSLKGGGAGEQYF. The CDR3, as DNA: TGTGCCAGCAGCTCACTTAAGGGCGGGGGAGCAGGGGAGCAGTACTTC.

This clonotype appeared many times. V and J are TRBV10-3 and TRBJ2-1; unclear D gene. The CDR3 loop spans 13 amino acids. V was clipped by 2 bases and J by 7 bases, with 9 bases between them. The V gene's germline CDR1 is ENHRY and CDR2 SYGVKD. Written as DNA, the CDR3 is TGTGCCATCAGTGAGCCCCTCGGGAATGAGCAGTTCTTC. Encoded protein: CAISEPLGNEQFF.

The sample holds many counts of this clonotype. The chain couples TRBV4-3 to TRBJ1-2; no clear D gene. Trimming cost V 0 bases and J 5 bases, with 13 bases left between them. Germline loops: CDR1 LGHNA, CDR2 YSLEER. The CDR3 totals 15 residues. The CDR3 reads CASSQDLGIGYGYTF. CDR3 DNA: TGCGCCAGCAGCCAAGATCTGGGGATTGGATATGGCTACACCTTC.

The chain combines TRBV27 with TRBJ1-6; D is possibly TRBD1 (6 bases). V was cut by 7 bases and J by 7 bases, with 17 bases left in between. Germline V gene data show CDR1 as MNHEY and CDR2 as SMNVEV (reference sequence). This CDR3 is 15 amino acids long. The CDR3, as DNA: TGTGCCAGCATCTTATCGGGACACCTGAATTCACCCCTCCACTTT. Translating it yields CASILSGHLNSPLHF.

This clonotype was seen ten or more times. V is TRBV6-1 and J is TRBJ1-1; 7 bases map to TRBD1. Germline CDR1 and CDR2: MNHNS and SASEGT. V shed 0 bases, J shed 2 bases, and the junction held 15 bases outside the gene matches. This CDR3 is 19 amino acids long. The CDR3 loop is CASSEAQVGTATRNTEAFF. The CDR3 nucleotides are TGTGCCAGCAGTGAAGCGCAGGTGGGGACAGCTACACGAAACACTGAAGCTTTCTTT.

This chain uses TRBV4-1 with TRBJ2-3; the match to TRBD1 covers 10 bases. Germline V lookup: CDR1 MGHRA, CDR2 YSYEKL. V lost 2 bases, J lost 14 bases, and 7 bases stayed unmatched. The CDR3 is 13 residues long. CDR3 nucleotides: TGCGCCAGCAGCCAAACCGGGACAGGGGATTTGTATTTT. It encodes CASSQTGTGDLYF.

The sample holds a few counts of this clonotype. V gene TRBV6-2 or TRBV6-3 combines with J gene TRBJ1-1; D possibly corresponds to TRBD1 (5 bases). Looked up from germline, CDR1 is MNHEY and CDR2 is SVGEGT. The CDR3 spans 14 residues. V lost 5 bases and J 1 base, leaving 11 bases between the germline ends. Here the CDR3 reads CASSTGVQNTEAFF. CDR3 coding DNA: TGTGCCAGCAGTACGGGGGTGCAGAACACTGAAGCTTTCTTT.

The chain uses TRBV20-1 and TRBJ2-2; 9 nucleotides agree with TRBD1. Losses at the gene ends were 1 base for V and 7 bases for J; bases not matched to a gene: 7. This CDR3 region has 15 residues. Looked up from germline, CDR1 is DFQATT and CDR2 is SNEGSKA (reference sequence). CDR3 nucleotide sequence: TGCAGTGCTAGAGGGGACAGGGTCGGGGTCGGGGAGCTGTTTTTT. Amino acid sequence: CSARGDRVGVGELFF.

CDR3 nucleotide sequence: TGTGCCAGCAGTTATTTTTCGGAGGGGGGTGGCTACACCTTC. Translated: CASSYFSEGGGYTF. The chain uses TRBV12-3 or TRBV12-4 and TRBJ1-2; TRBD1 is a possible D gene (6 bases). V lost 4 bases, J lost 7 bases, and 16 bases lay in between. CDR3 length equals 14 residues.

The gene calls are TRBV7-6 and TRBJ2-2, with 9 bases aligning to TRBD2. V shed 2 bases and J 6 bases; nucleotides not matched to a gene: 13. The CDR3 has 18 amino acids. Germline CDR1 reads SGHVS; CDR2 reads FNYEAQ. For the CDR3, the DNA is TGTGCCAGCAGCTTACCGACTAGCGGTTATCTGATATCCGGGGAGCTGTTTTTT. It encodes CASSLPTSGYLISGELFF.